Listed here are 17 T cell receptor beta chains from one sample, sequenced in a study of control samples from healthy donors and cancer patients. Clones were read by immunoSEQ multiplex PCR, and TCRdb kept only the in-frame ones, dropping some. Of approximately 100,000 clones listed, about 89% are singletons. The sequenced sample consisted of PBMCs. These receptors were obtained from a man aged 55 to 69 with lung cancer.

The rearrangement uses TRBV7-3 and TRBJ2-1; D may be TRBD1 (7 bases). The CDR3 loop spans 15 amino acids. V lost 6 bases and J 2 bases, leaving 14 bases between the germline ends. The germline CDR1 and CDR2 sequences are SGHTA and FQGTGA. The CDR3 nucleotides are TGTGCCAGCAGTCCAGGGGGGACAGCCTACAATGAGCAGTTCTTC. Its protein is CASSPGGTAYNEQFF. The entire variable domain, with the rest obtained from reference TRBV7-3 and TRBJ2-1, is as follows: GAGVSQTPSNKVTEKGKYVELRCDPISGHTALYWYRQSLGQGPEFLIYFQGTGAADDSGLPNDRFFAVRPEGSVSTLKIQRTERGDSAVYLCASSPGGTAYNEQFFGPGTRLTVL.

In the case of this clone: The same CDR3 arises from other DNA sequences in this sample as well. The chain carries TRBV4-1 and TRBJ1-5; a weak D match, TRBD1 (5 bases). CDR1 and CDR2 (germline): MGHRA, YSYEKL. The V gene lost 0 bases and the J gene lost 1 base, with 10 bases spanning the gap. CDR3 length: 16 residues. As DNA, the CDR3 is TGCGCCAGCAGCCAAGAGGACACCTACAGCAATCAGCCCCAGCATTTT. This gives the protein CASSQEDTYSNQPQHF.

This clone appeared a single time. The CDR3: CASSPPNTGRTGELFF. As DNA, the CDR3 is TGTGCCAGCTCACCACCGAACACAGGTCGCACCGGGGAGCTGTTTTTT. The chain has TRBV18 and TRBJ2-2; possible D gene TRBD1, 5 bases. V was trimmed by 0 bases and J by 4 bases, leaving 12 bases between them. Germline CDR1 KGHSH, CDR2 LQKENI. The CDR3 length is 16 residues.

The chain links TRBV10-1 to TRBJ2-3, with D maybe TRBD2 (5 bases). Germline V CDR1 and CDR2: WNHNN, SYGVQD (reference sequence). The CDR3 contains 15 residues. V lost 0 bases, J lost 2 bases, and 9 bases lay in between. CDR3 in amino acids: CASSESEGFTDTQYF. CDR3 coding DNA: TGCGCCAGCAGTGAGTCCGAGGGCTTCACAGATACGCAGTATTTT.

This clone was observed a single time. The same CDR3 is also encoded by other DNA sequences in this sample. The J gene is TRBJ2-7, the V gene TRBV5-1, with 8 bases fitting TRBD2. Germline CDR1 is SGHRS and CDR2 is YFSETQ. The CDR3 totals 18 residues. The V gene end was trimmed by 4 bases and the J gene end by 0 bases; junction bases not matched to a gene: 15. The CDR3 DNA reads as TGCGCCAGCAGCGGGGGTTTCCGAAGCGGGGGATACTCCTACGAGCAGTACTTC. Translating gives CASSGGFRSGGYSYEQYF.

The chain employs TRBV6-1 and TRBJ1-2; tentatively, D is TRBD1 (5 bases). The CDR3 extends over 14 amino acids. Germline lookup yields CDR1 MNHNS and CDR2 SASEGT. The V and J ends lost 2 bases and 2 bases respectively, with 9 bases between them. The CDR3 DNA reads TGTGCCAGCAGTGAAAGGTCAGGGAACTATGGCTACACCTTC. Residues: CASSERSGNYGYTF.

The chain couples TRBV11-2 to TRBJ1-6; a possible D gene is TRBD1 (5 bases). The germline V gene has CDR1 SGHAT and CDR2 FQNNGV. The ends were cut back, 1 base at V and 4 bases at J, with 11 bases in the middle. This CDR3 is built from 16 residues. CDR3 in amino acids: CASSLAARAYNSPLHF. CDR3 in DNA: TGTGCCAGCAGCTTAGCCGCCAGGGCATATAATTCACCCCTCCACTTT.

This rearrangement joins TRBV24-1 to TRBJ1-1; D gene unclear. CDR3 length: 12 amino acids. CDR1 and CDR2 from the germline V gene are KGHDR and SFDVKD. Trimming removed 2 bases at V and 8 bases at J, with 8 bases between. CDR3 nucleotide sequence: TGTGCCACCAGTGATTATGAGGGAGAAGCTTTCTTT. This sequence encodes CATSDYEGEAFF.

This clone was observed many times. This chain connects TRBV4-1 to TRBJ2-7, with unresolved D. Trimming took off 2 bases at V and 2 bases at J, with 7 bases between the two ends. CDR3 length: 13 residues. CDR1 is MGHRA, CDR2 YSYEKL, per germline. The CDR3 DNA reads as TGCGCCAGCAGCCAACCTGACCCCTACGAGCAGTACGTC. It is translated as CASSQPDPYEQYV.

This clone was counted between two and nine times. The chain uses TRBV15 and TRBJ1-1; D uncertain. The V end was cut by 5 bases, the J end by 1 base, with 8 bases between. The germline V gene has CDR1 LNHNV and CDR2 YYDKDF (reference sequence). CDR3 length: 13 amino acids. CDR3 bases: TGTGCCACCAGCCTCAGCGGGAACACTGAAGCTTTCTTT. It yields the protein CATSLSGNTEAFF.

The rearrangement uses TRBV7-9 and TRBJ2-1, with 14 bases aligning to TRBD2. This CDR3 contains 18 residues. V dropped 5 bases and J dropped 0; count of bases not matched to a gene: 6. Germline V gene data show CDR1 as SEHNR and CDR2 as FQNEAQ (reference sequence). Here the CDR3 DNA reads TGTGCCAGCAGCCCCCGGACTAGCGGGGGGAGCTCCTACAATGAGCAGTTCTTC. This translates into CASSPRTSGGSSYNEQFF.

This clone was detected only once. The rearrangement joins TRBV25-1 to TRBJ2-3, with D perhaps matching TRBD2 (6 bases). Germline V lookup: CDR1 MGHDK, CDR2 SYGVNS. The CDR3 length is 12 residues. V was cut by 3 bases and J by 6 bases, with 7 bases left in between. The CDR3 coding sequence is TGTGCCAGCAGTGAGCGGGGTGATACGCAGTATTTT. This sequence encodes CASSERGDTQYF.

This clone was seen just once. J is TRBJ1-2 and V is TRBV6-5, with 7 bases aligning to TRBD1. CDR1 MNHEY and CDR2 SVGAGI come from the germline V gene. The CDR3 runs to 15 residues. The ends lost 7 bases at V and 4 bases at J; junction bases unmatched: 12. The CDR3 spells CASTKSGGQGYGYTF. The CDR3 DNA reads TGTGCCAGCACCAAGTCAGGGGGTCAGGGCTATGGCTACACCTTC.

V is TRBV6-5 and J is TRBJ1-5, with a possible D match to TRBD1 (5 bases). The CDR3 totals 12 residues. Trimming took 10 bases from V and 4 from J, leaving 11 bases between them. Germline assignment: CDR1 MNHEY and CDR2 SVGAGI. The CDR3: CATRQSNQPQHF. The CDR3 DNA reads TGTGCCACCCGACAGTCGAATCAGCCCCAGCATTTT.

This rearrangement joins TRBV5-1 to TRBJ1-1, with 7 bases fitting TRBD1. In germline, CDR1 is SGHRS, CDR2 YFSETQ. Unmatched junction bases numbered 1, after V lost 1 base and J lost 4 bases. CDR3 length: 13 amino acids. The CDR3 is CASSLNRGTEAFF. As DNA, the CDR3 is TGCGCCAGCAGCTTGAACAGGGGCACTGAAGCTTTCTTT. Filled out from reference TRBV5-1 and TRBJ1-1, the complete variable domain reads KAGVTQTPRYLIKTRGQQVTLSCSPISGHRSVSWYQQTPGQGLQFLFEYFSETQRNKGNFPGRFSGRQFSNSRSEMNVSTLELGDSALYLCASSLNRGTEAFFGQGTRLTVV.

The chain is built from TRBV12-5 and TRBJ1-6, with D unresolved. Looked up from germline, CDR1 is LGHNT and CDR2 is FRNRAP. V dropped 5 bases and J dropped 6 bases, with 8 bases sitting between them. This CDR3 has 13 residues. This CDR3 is CASGRNSNSPLHF. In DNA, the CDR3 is TGTGCTAGTGGTAGAAACTCTAATTCACCCCTCCACTTT.

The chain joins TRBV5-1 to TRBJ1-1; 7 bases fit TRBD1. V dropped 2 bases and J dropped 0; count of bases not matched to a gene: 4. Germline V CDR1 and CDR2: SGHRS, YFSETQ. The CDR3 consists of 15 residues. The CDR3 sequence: CASSLTGVLNTEAFF. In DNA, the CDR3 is TGCGCCAGCAGCTTAACAGGGGTTTTGAACACTGAAGCTTTCTTT.